The source of this T cell receptor (beta chain) is a study of breast tumors, draining lymph nodes, adjacent tissues. Study-level findings and limits: Tumors had less TCR diversity than lymph nodes, more than nontumor tissue.

CDR3 length: 17 amino acids. Trimming cost V 5 bases and J 2 bases, with 19 bases left between them. TCRdb re-called the multiplex PCR reads through MiXCR, storing one row per CDR3 protein. The table shows 66,000 or so distinct CDR3 sequences, with around 43% occurring only once. This clonotype came up many times. The antigen is undetermined. The chain has TRBV12-3 or TRBV12-4 and TRBJ2-1, with D maybe TRBD2 (8 bases). The clonotype comes from a female donor with breast cancer. Some clones in this sample may be carry-over from other donors' samples. The sequenced sample was breast tumor tissue. CDR3 in amino acids: CASSGTARGGPYNEQFF. The CDR3 DNA sequence: TGTGCCAGCAGTGGGACAGCTCGGGGGGGACCCTACAATGAGCAGTTCTTC.